This passage covers 10 T cell receptor beta chains from one sample sequenced in a study of OX40 agonist ivuxolimab in advanced cancers. The assay was immunoSEQ multiplex PCR, and TCRdb's table has in-frame clones only and misses some. The sample shows roughly 34,000 clones, about nine tenths of them seen only once. The sample here was CD4+ or CD8+ T cells sorted from blood, taken in a trial of the OX40 agonist ivuxolimab. These TCRs come from an adult with an advanced solid tumor such as melanoma, head and neck, liver or kidney cancer.

The chain combines TRBV30 with TRBJ1-2; D might be TRBD1 (6 bases). The CDR3 spans 12 residues. Germline CDR1 is GTSNPN and CDR2 is SVGIG (reference sequence). Trimming pared 0 bases from V and 6 bases from J, leaving 8 bases between. CDR3 amino acids: CAWSVQGDGYTF. CDR3 bases: TGTGCCTGGAGTGTACAGGGTGATGGCTACACCTTC. Full variable domain (remainder filled in from reference TRBV30 and TRBJ1-2): SQTIHQWPATLVQPVGSPLSLECTVEGTSNPNLYWYRQAAGRGLQLLFYSVGIGQISSEVPQNLSASRPQDRQFILSSKKLLLSDSGFYLCAWSVQGDGYTFGSGTRLTVV.

This sequence joins TRBV7-2 and TRBJ2-3; 8 nucleotides agree with TRBD1. Germline V CDR1 and CDR2: SGHTA, FQGNSA. J lost 3 bases, V lost 7 bases, and 12 bases had no gene match. This CDR3 region has 16 residues. The CDR3, as DNA: TGTGCCAGCACCCCTCAGACAGGGGTGCTGACAGATACGCAGTATTTT. It codes for CASTPQTGVLTDTQYF.

This clone was observed a single time. The chain couples TRBV5-8 to TRBJ1-1; D not certain. Trimming shortened V by 1 base and J by 0 bases, and 4 bases separated the two germline ends. There are 13 residues in the CDR3. The germline V gene encodes CDR1 SGHTS and CDR2 YDEGEE. The CDR3 region has the DNA TGTGCCAGCAGCTTGTTTCTGAACACTGAAGCTTTCTTT. As protein: CASSLFLNTEAFF.

V is TRBV28 and J is TRBJ1-1; D is possibly TRBD1 (5 bases). The CDR3 length is 14 residues. Trimming stripped 6 bases from V and 3 bases from J, with 14 bases between. Germline loops: CDR1 MDHEN, CDR2 SYDVKM. CDR3 amino acids: CASSRQFPYTEAFF. CDR3 DNA: TGTGCCAGCAGCCGACAGTTCCCTTACACTGAAGCTTTCTTT.

CDR3 sequence: CASSYGLAGSTEQYF. CDR3 DNA: TGTGCCAGCAGTTACGGGCTAGCGGGCTCGACCGAGCAGTACTTC. The chain links TRBV6-6 to TRBJ2-7; TRBD2 agrees at 8 bases. CDR3 length: 15 amino acids. Germline trimming cut 2 bases from V and 6 bases from J; bases unmatched to any gene: 9. In germline, CDR1 is MNHNY, CDR2 SVGAGI (reference sequence).

The chain carries TRBV19 and TRBJ1-2, with D maybe TRBD1 (6 bases). This CDR3 region has 13 residues. Germline CDR1 is LNHDA and CDR2 is SQIVND (reference sequence). V lost 7 bases and J lost 4, with 13 bases in between. The CDR3 nucleotides read TGTGCCAGTACCCCGGGGGGCTTCTATGGCTACACCTTC. Amino acid sequence: CASTPGGFYGYTF.

The J gene is TRBJ1-4, the V gene TRBV19; 9 nucleotides agree with TRBD1. This CDR3 is 13 amino acids long. In germline, CDR1 is LNHDA, CDR2 SQIVND (reference sequence). The ends lost 6 bases at V and 7 bases at J; junction bases unmatched: 3. The CDR3 sequence is CASRRDRAEKLFF. The CDR3 nucleotides are TGTGCCAGTAGGAGGGACAGGGCTGAAAAACTGTTTTTT.

J is TRBJ2-2 and V is TRBV19, with a weak D call TRBD2 (7 bases). Germline CDR1 reads LNHDA; CDR2 reads SQIVND (reference sequence). Between the trimmed V and J ends, which lost 5 bases and 0 bases, there was a span of 13 bases. CDR3 length equals 16 residues. CDR3 sequence reads: CASSGRGGSNTGELFF. Written as DNA, the CDR3 is TGTGCCAGTAGTGGAAGGGGGGGTTCGAACACCGGGGAGCTGTTTTTT.

This rearrangement joins TRBV18 to TRBJ1-1, with D hard to call. Germline V gives CDR1 KGHSH, CDR2 LQKENI. V gave up 4 bases and J gave up 2 bases, with 11 bases separating them. This CDR3 contains 14 residues. CDR3 loop: CASSLGRANTEAFF. The CDR3 coding sequence is TGTGCCAGCTCACTCGGACGAGCAAACACTGAAGCTTTCTTT.

About this clone itself: An end of the junction does not agree with germline; a read error may underlie this. The chain carries TRBV27 and TRBJ2-1; 12 bases fit TRBD2. The CDR3 is made up of 15 amino acids. CDR1 is MNHEY, CDR2 SMNVEV, per germline (reference sequence). CDR3 in amino acids: CASRRTSGEDNKQFF. The CDR3 DNA is TGTGCCAGCAGAAGGACTAGCGGGGAGGACAATAAGCAGTTCTTC.